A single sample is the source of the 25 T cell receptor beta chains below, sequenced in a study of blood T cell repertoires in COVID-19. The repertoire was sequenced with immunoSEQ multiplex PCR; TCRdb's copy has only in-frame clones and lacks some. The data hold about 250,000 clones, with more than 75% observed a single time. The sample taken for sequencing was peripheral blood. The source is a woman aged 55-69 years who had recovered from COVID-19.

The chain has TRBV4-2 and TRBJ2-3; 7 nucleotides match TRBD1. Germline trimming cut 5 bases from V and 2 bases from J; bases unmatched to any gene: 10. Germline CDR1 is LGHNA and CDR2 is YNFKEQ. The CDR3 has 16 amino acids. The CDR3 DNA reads TGTGCCAGCAGCTTACGACAGGGCTCCCTCACAGATACGCAGTATTTT. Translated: CASSLRQGSLTDTQYF.

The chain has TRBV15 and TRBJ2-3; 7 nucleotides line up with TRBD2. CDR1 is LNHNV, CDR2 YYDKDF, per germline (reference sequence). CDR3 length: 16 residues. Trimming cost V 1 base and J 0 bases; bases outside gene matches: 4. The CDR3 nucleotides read TGTGCCACCAGCAGAGGGGGGGGAGGAAGCACAGATACGCAGTATTTT. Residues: CATSRGGGGSTDTQYF.

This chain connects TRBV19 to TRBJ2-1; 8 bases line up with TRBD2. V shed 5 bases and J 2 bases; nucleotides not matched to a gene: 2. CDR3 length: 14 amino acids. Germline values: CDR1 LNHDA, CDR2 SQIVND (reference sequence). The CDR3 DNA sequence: TGTGCCAGTAGTTTCGGGGGGGCCTACAATGAGCAGTTCTTC. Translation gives CASSFGGAYNEQFF. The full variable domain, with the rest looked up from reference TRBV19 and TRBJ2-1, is DGGITQSPKYLFRKEGQNVTLSCEQNLNHDAMYWYRQDPGQGLRLIYYSQIVNDFQKGDIAEGYSVSREKKESFPLTVTSAQKNPTAFYLCASSFGGAYNEQFFGPGTRLTVL.

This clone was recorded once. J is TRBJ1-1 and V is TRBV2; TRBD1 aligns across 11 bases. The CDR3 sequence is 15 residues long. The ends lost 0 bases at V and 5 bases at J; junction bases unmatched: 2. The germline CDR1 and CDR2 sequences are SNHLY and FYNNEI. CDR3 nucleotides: TGTGCCAGCAGTGAAGCTGGGACAGGGGGTACTGAAGCTTTCTTT. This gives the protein CASSEAGTGGTEAFF.

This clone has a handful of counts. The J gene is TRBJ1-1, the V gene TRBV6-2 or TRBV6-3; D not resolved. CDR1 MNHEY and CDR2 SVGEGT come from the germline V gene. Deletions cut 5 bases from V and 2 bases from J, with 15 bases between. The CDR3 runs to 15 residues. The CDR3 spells CASSTPGLFNTEAFF. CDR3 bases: TGTGCCAGCAGTACCCCAGGACTTTTTAACACTGAAGCTTTCTTT.

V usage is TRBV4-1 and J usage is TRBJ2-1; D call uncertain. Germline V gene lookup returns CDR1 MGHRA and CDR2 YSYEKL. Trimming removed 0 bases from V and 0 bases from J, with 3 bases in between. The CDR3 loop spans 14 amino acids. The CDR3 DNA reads TGCGCCAGCAGCCAAGATAGCTCCTACAATGAGCAGTTCTTC. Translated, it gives CASSQDSSYNEQFF.

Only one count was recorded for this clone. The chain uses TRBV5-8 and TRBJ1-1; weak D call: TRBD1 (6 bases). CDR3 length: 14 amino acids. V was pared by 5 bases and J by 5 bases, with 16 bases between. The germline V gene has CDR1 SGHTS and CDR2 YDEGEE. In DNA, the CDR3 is TGTGCCAGCAGTTTACAGGGTCGGGGAACTGAAGCTTTCTTT. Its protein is CASSLQGRGTEAFF.

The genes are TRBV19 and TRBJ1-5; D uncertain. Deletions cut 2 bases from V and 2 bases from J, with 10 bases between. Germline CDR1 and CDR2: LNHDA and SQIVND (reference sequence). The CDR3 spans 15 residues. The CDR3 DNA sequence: TGTGCCAGTAGTATACATCGGGGTGGCAATCAGCCCCAGCATTTT. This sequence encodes CASSIHRGGNQPQHF.

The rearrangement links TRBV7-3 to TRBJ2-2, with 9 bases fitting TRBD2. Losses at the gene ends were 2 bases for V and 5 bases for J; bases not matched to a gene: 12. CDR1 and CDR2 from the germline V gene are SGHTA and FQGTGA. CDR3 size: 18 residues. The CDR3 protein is CASSLALPTSGGTGELFF. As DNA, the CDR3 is TGTGCCAGCAGCTTAGCCCTCCCGACTAGCGGTGGGACCGGGGAGCTGTTTTTT.

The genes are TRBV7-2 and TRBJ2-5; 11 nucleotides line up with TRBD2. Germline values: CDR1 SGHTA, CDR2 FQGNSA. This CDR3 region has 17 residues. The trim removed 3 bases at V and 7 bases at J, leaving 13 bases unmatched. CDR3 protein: CASSFSLLAGGRGTQYF. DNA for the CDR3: TGTGCCAGCAGCTTCAGCCTTCTAGCGGGGGGCCGGGGGACCCAGTACTTC.

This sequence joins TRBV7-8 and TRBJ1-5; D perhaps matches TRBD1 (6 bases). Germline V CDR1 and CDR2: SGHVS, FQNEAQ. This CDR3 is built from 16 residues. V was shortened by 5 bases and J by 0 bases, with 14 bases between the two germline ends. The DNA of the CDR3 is TGTGCCAGCAGCAAGAGGGGGGGTTTTAGCAATCAGCCCCAGCATTTT. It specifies CASSKRGGFSNQPQHF.

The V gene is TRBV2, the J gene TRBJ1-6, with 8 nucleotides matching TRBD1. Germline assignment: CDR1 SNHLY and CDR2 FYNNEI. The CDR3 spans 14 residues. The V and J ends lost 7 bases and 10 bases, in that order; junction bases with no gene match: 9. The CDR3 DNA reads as TGTGCCAGCACCGTACAGGGGGTAGGGTCACCCCTCCACTTT. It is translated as CASTVQGVGSPLHF. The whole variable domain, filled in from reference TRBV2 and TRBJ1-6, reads EPEVTQTPSHQVTQMGQEVILRCVPISNHLYFYWYRQILGQKVEFLVSFYNNEISEKSEIFDDQFSVERPDGSNFTLKIRSTKLEDSAMYFCASTVQGVGSPLHFGNGTRLTVT.

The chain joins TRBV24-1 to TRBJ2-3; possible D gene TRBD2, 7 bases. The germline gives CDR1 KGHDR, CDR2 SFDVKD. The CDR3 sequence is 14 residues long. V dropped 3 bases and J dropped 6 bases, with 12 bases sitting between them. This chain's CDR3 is CATSDRGAGDTQYF. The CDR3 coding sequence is TGTGCCACCAGTGATCGGGGGGCCGGGGATACGCAGTATTTT.

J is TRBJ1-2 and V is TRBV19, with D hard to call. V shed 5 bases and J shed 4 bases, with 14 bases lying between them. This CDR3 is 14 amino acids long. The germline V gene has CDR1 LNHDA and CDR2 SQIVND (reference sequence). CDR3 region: CASSRPGMLYGYTF. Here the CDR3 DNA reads TGTGCCAGTAGTCGTCCAGGCATGCTCTATGGCTACACCTTC.

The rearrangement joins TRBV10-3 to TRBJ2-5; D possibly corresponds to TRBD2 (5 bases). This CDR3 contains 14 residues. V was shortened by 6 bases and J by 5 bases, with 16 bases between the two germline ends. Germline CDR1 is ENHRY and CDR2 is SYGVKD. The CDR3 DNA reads TGTGCCATCAGCCTAGCTGGTACAAGTGAGACCCAGTACTTC. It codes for CAISLAGTSETQYF.

The CDR3 nucleotides read TGTGCCAGCAGTCACCGGGACAGGGGCTACAATGAGCAGTTCTTC. This codes for CASSHRDRGYNEQFF. This rearrangement joins TRBV6-2 or TRBV6-3 to TRBJ2-1; TRBD1 aligns across 10 bases. J was trimmed by 3 bases and V by 5 bases; bases with no gene match: 4. This CDR3 is 15 amino acids long. Germline CDR1 is MNHEY and CDR2 is SVGEGT.

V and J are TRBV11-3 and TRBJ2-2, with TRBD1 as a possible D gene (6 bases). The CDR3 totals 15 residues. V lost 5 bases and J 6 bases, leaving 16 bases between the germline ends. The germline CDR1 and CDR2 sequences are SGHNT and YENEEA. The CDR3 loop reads CASSLGAGRSGELFF. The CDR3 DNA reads TGTGCCAGCAGCCTGGGGGCAGGACGGTCCGGGGAGCTGTTTTTT.

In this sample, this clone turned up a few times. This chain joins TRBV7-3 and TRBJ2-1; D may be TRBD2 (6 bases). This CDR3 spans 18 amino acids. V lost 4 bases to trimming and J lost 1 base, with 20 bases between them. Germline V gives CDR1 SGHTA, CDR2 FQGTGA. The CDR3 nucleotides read TGTGCCAGCAGCTCAGGGACTTATACGGAATGGTCCTACAATGAGCAGTTCTTC. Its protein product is CASSSGTYTEWSYNEQFF.

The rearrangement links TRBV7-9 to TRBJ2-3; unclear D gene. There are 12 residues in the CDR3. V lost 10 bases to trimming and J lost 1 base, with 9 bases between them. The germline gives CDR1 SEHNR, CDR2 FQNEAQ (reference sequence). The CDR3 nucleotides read TGTGCCATCACTCAGGGCACAGATACGCAGTATTTT. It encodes CAITQGTDTQYF.

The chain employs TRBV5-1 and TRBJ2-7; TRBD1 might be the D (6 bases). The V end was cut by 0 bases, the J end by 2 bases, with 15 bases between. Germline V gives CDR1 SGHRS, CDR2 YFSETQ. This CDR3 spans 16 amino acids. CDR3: CASSLGGGVGTYEQYF. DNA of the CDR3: TGCGCCAGCAGCTTGGGAGGGGGTGTTGGTACCTACGAGCAGTACTTC.

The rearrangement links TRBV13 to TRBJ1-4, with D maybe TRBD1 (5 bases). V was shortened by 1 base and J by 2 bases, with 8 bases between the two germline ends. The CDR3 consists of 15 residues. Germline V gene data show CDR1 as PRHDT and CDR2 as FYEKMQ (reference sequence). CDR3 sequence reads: CASSLEAGTNEKLFF. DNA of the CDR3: TGTGCCAGCAGCTTAGAGGCAGGGACTAATGAAAAACTGTTTTTT.

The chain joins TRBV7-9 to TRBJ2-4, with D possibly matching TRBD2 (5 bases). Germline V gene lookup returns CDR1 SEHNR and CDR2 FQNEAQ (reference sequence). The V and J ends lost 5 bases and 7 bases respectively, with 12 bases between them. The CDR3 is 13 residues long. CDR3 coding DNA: TGTGCCAGCAGCAAACCCGGGGAGAACATTCAGTACTTC. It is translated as CASSKPGENIQYF.

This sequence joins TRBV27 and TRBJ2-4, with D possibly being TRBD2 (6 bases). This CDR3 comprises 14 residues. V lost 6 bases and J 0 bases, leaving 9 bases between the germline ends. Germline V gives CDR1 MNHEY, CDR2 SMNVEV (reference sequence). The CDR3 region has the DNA TGTGCCAGCAGACTAGCTCTAGCCAAAAACATTCAGTACTTC. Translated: CASRLALAKNIQYF.

CDR3 sequence reads: CASSRLAGESYEQYF. The CDR3 DNA follows: TGTGCCAGCAGCCGTCTAGCGGGGGAGTCCTACGAGCAGTACTTC. The rearrangement uses TRBV7-2 and TRBJ2-7, with TRBD2 identical over 10 bases. The germline V gene has CDR1 SGHTA and CDR2 FQGNSA. V dropped 5 bases and J dropped 1; count of bases not matched to a gene: 5. The CDR3 covers 15 residues.

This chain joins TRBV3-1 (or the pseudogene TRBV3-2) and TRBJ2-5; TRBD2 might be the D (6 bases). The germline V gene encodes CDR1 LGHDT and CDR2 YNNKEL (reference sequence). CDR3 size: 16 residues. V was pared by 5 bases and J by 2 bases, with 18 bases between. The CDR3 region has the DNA TGTGCCAGCAGCGCAGTCGGGGGTTTCACGCAAGAGACCCAGTACTTC. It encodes CASSAVGGFTQETQYF.